The next 24 T cell receptor beta chains were all read from a single sample in a study of PD-1 blockade in classical Hodgkin lymphoma. Clones were sequenced by immunoSEQ multiplex PCR, and TCRdb holds only the in-frame ones, with some missing. The data contain approximately 89,000 clones, roughly 83% of them singletons. Exposure to brentuximab vedotin varied, and each patient had relapsed following autologous stem cell transplantation. Here the sequenced sample was peripheral blood mononuclear cells (PBMCs), taken at baseline. All receptors come from a human donor with classical Hodgkin lymphoma.

J is TRBJ2-7 and V is TRBV29-1; TRBD2 is a possible D gene (7 bases). The CDR3 is made up of 14 amino acids. Trimming removed 0 bases at V and 1 base at J, with 10 bases between. Germline V gives CDR1 SQVTM, CDR2 ANQGSEA. The CDR3 loop is CSVEEEGGSYEQYF. DNA for the CDR3: TGCAGCGTTGAAGAGGAGGGGGGGTCCTACGAGCAGTACTTC.

The V and J genes are TRBV15 and TRBJ1-1, with D perhaps matching TRBD1 (5 bases). Germline-derived CDR1 and CDR2 are LNHNV and YYDKDF (reference sequence). V shed 3 bases and J shed 0 bases, with 11 bases lying between them. The CDR3 sequence is 15 residues long. In DNA form, the CDR3 reads TGTGCCACCAGCAGGGTCAGGGCTATGAACACTGAAGCTTTCTTT. Protein sequence: CATSRVRAMNTEAFF. Combining the CDR3 with reference TRBV15 and TRBJ1-1 gives the whole variable domain DAMVIQNPRYQVTQFGKPVTLSCSQTLNHNVMYWYQQKSSQAPKLLFHYYDKDFNNEADTPDNFQSRRPNTSFCFLDIRSPGLGDTAMYLCATSRVRAMNTEAFFGQGTRLTVV.

The chain carries TRBV10-2 and TRBJ2-3; D gene uncertain. The V end was cut by 3 bases, the J end by 9 bases, with 10 bases between. The CDR3 consists of 12 residues. CDR1 is WSHSY, CDR2 SAAADI, per germline. Here the CDR3 reads CASSDQANTQYF. Written as DNA, the CDR3 is TGCGCCAGCAGTGATCAGGCAAACACGCAGTATTTT.

The genes are TRBV11-2 and TRBJ1-2; unclear D gene. Trimming took off 4 bases at V and 6 bases at J, with 12 bases between the two ends. Germline CDR1 and CDR2: SGHAT and FQNNGV. CDR3 size: 13 residues. CDR3 nucleotide sequence: TGTGCCAGCAGCTCCTTAGACATAGATGGCTACACCTTC. Its translation is CASSSLDIDGYTF.

The rearrangement links TRBV4-3 to TRBJ2-1; TRBD2 is a possible D gene (5 bases). V was clipped by 3 bases and J by 10 bases, with 7 bases between them. The CDR3 runs 11 residues. CDR1 LGHNA and CDR2 YSLEER come from the germline V gene. The CDR3 here is CASSQGGEQFF. The CDR3 nucleotides read TGCGCCAGCAGCCAGGGCGGGGAGCAGTTCTTC.

This chain links TRBV19 with TRBJ2-5; D not certain. Germline V lookup: CDR1 LNHDA, CDR2 SQIVND (reference sequence). The CDR3 length is 13 residues. V gave up 5 bases and J gave up 1 base, with 8 bases separating them. DNA of the CDR3: TGTGCCAGTAGTGTAAAGGGCCAAGAGACCCAGTACTTC. Translating gives CASSVKGQETQYF.

The chain has TRBV19 and TRBJ2-1; TRBD2 matches at 9 bases. Germline V gene lookup returns CDR1 LNHDA and CDR2 SQIVND (reference sequence). J was trimmed by 5 bases and V by 6 bases; bases with no gene match: 5. CDR3 length: 14 residues. CDR3 protein: CASSGLALHNEQFF. DNA of the CDR3: TGTGCCAGTAGCGGACTAGCGCTCCACAATGAGCAGTTCTTC. Full variable domain (outside the CDR3, taken from reference TRBV19 and TRBJ2-1): DGGITQSPKYLFRKEGQNVTLSCEQNLNHDAMYWYRQDPGQGLRLIYYSQIVNDFQKGDIAEGYSVSREKKESFPLTVTSAQKNPTAFYLCASSGLALHNEQFFGPGTRLTVL.

The chain couples TRBV15 to TRBJ2-7, with 7 nucleotides matching TRBD2. After removal of 0 bases from V and 3 bases from J, the junction contained 14 bases not matched to a gene. This CDR3 spans 18 amino acids. Germline V gives CDR1 LNHNV, CDR2 YYDKDF (reference sequence). Here the CDR3 reads CATSREKTRAGGSYEQYF. In nucleotides, the CDR3 is TGTGCCACCAGCAGAGAAAAAACGCGGGCTGGCGGGAGCTACGAGCAGTACTTC.

This clone was observed once. V is TRBV9 and J is TRBJ2-1, with D hard to call. CDR1 and CDR2 (germline): SGDLS, YYNGEE. The CDR3 is 14 amino acids. Trimming stripped 3 bases from V and 0 bases from J, with 7 bases between. The CDR3: CASSGGSSYNEQFF. The DNA for the CDR3 is TGTGCCAGCAGCGGAGGAAGCTCCTACAATGAGCAGTTCTTC.

This chain links TRBV14 with TRBJ2-2; D is unclear. Trimming cost V 1 base and J 4 bases, with 7 bases left between them. CDR3 length equals 14 residues. The germline gives CDR1 SGHDN, CDR2 FVKESK. CDR3 amino acids: CASSQVYGTGELFF. The CDR3 region has the DNA TGTGCCAGCAGCCAAGTTTATGGCACCGGGGAGCTGTTTTTT.

The V gene is TRBV19, the J gene TRBJ2-3; 7 bases fit TRBD2. V shed 0 bases, J shed 6 bases, and the junction held 12 bases outside the gene matches. The length of the CDR3 is 17 residues. Looked up from germline, CDR1 is LNHDA and CDR2 is SQIVND (reference sequence). In DNA form, the CDR3 reads TGTGCCAGTAGTATAGATCGAGGGGCGGGAGAGGCGGATACGCAGTATTTT. This translates into CASSIDRGAGEADTQYF.

The chain employs TRBV6-1 and TRBJ2-7; 9 nucleotides match TRBD2. V lost 5 bases, J lost 5 bases, and 10 bases stayed unmatched. Germline V gene sequence: CDR1 MNHNS, CDR2 SASEGT. CDR3 length: 15 residues. In DNA form, the CDR3 reads TGTGCCAGCAGTCCTCGAGGTAGCGGGAGTCACGAGCAGTACTTC. Translation: CASSPRGSGSHEQYF.

This clone was detected only a few times. The chain combines TRBV15 with TRBJ1-5; tentative D call: TRBD1 (5 bases). The CDR3 consists of 17 residues. Per germline, CDR1 LNHNV and CDR2 YYDKDF (reference sequence). V lost 1 base and J 4 bases, leaving 17 bases between the germline ends. The chain's CDR3 is CATSRGVGSGRNQPQHF. The CDR3, as DNA: TGTGCCACCAGCAGAGGGGTAGGTTCGGGGCGGAATCAGCCCCAGCATTTT.

The chain is built from TRBV2 and TRBJ1-2, with D maybe TRBD1 (5 bases). Germline assignment: CDR1 SNHLY and CDR2 FYNNEI. V lost 7 bases to trimming and J lost 0 bases, with 15 bases between them. The CDR3 spans 15 residues. This chain's CDR3 is CASTTGTGTNYGYTF. DNA of the CDR3: TGTGCCAGCACTACCGGGACCGGGACTAACTATGGCTACACCTTC.

The chain combines TRBV2 with TRBJ2-1; maybe TRBD2 (6 bases). Deletions cut 1 base from V and 9 bases from J, with 13 bases between. The germline CDR1 and CDR2 sequences are SNHLY and FYNNEI. This CDR3 contains 14 residues. In nucleotides, the CDR3 is TGTGCCAGCAGTGAAGGCTCGAGGGGAGGTGAGCAGTTCTTC. Amino acid sequence: CASSEGSRGGEQFF.

V gene TRBV15 combines with J gene TRBJ2-3; possibly TRBD2 for D (6 bases). V lost 1 base to trimming and J lost 3 bases, with 11 bases between them. This CDR3 is 15 amino acids long. CDR1 is LNHNV, CDR2 YYDKDF, per germline (reference sequence). The CDR3 is CATSRAGLRTDTQYF. CDR3 DNA sequence: TGTGCCACCAGCAGAGCGGGACTTCGGACAGATACGCAGTATTTT.

This chain links TRBV9 with TRBJ2-5; a possible D gene is TRBD1 (5 bases). V was clipped by 2 bases and J by 1 base, with 12 bases between them. The germline CDR1 and CDR2 sequences are SGDLS and YYNGEE. This CDR3 region has 15 residues. This CDR3 reads CASSVGASLQETQYF. Here the CDR3 DNA reads TGTGCCAGCAGCGTTGGGGCAAGCCTCCAAGAGACCCAGTACTTC.

Concerning this clone: The junction does not match germline at one end; this may be a read error. The chain carries TRBV2 and TRBJ1-2; D perhaps matches TRBD1 (6 bases). Germline assignment: CDR1 SNHLY and CDR2 FYNNEI. The CDR3 is made up of 14 amino acids. CDR3 sequence reads: CASSGAGAYYRYTF. The CDR3 bases are TGTGCCAGCAGTGGGGCGGGGGCCTACTATCGCTACACCTTC.

CDR3 DNA: TGTGCCAGCAGCCAAGATGGGGGGGGACGCTTCTATGGCTACACCTTC. Its translation is CASSQDGGGRFYGYTF. V gene TRBV4-2 combines with J gene TRBJ1-2, with D possibly matching TRBD1 (5 bases). V gave up 0 bases and J gave up 4 bases, with 15 bases separating them. The CDR3 has 16 amino acids. Germline loops: CDR1 LGHNA, CDR2 YNFKEQ.

This clone was seen a handful of times. J is TRBJ2-3 and V is TRBV9; D possibly corresponds to TRBD2 (5 bases). Trimming took off 6 bases at V and 0 bases at J, with 14 bases between the two ends. CDR1 and CDR2 from the germline V gene are SGDLS and YYNGEE. This CDR3 comprises 15 residues. CDR3 coding DNA: TGTGCCAGCAACGGAGCGGCCCTAAGCACAGATACGCAGTATTTT. As protein: CASNGAALSTDTQYF.

The chain links TRBV27 to TRBJ2-5; no firm D call. Germline CDR1 reads MNHEY; CDR2 reads SMNVEV (reference sequence). The CDR3 is made up of 15 amino acids. V was shortened by 2 bases and J by 4 bases, with 14 bases between the two germline ends. CDR3 sequence reads: CASSLGSWAGETQYF. CDR3 DNA: TGTGCCAGCAGTTTAGGATCTTGGGCCGGAGAGACCCAGTACTTC.

The chain carries TRBV5-1 and TRBJ2-2, with TRBD1 matching over 8 bases. Unmatched junction bases numbered 5, after V lost 4 bases and J lost 3 bases. The CDR3 runs 15 residues. Germline CDR1 reads SGHRS; CDR2 reads YFSETQ. The CDR3 is CASSLGQGDTGELFF. In nucleotides, the CDR3 is TGCGCCAGCAGCCTCGGACAGGGCGACACCGGGGAGCTGTTTTTT.

The genes are TRBV7-2 and TRBJ1-3; no clear D gene. Germline V gene sequence: CDR1 SGHTA, CDR2 FQGNSA. V was clipped by 5 bases and J by 0 bases, with 17 bases between them. The CDR3 has 17 residues. As DNA, the CDR3 is TGTGCCAGCAGCGCCAGAGGCTCGTTTCCCTCTGGAAACACCATATATTTT. It codes for CASSARGSFPSGNTIYF. Combining the CDR3 with reference TRBV7-2 and TRBJ1-3 gives the whole variable domain GAGVSQSPSNKVTEKGKDVELRCDPISGHTALYWYRQSLGQGLEFLIYFQGNSAPDKSGLPSDRFSAERTGGSVSTLTIQRTQQEDSAVYLCASSARGSFPSGNTIYFGEGSWLTVV.

The V and J genes are TRBV19 and TRBJ2-1; D tentatively reads TRBD1 or TRBD2 (5 bases each). The CDR3 extends over 15 amino acids. V was pared by 4 bases and J by 8 bases, with 18 bases between. CDR1 is LNHDA and CDR2 is SQIVND in the germline V gene (reference sequence). The CDR3 nucleotides are TGTGCCAGTAGTAAGGGACCTTATCTCAGGCATGAGCAGTTCTTC. Protein: CASSKGPYLRHEQFF.